The entry below describes one T cell receptor (beta chain). Its antigen is unknown. Base quality data are lacking; no much larger clone is found one base away. Sequences MNHNS (CDR1) and SASEGT (CDR2) are obtained from the germline V gene. V is cut by 6 bases and J by 1 base, and the space between the germline ends is 7 bases. Its CDR3 holds 13 amino acids, cysteine through phenylalanine. Left in the record is the CDR3 DNA by itself, 39 bases read in frame from the first base. Instrument on record: Illumina HiSeq 1500. TCRdb reran the public reads through fastp at Q25 and MiXCR, keeping productive beta chains. Identical CDR3 proteins give one entry, which carries the most common genes and DNA. A total of about 920,000 distinct CDR3 sequences appear in this sample, roughly 30% of them only once. The ten largest clones take up about 14% of the sample. The data were obtained in a study of T cell repertoires in cytomegalovirus infection (dated by TCRdb to about 2019). Describing the broader study: Peptide stimulations targeted recently identified HLA-C-restricted CMV epitopes, whose presentation resists viral immunomodulation, together with well-studied HLA-B-restricted epitopes. Because public TCR beta signatures pointed to carriage of CMV infection together with the matching HLA type, the HLA type of each donor mattered for the analysis. Points the paper makes about the study in general: Carriers of CMV infection plus the relevant HLA type were discriminated by the cumulative frequency of public TCR beta family members in the study cohort and in an independent approximately 350-donor cohort. In the ex vivo response, HLA-C-restricted CMV-specific TCR beta clonotypes were dominant, and in two of eight donors the single most frequent clonotype came from this HLA-C-restricted group.

The treatment or condition label, as the study defines it: in vitro stimulation with specific CMV peptide epitopes to enrich CMV-specific T cells. This TCR was sampled from a human donor in good health (CMV status not recorded). Some clones in this sample may be carry-over from other donors' samples. The chain is made from TRBV6-1 and TRBJ2-1; the D gene is not confidently resolved. Material: cultured CD8+ T cells from PBMCs, obtained from culture after CMV antigen stimulation. The CDR3 loop reads CASSGRSYNEQFF. The DNA sequence is given as TGTGCCAGCAGCGGTCGGTCCTACAATGAGCAGTTCTTC.